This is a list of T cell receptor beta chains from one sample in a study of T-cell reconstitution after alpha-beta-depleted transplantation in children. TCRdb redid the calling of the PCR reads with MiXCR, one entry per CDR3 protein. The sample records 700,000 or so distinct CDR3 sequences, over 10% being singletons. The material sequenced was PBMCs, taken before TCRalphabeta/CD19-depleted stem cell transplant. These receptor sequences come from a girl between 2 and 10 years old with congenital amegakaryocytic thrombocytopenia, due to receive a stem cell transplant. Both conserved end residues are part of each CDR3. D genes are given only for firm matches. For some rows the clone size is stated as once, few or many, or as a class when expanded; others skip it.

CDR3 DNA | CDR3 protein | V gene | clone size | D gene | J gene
TGCAGTGCCTCCCCGTTAGGGACAACCTACGAGCAGTACTTC | CSASPLGTTYEQYF | TRBV20-1 | many | - | TRBJ2-7
TGTGCCAGCAGCTTGAGGGCTTTCGAGCAGTACTTC | CASSLRAFEQYF | TRBV7-9 | few | - | TRBJ2-7
TGCAGTGCTAGAGATAGAGGAGGCGGGAGGGCCCCCTACGAGCAGTACTTC | CSARDRGGGRAPYEQYF | TRBV20-1 | few | TRBD2 | TRBJ2-7
TGTGCCAGCAGCACACGACAGGGGTCGGGCGAGCAGTACTTC | CASSTRQGSGEQYF | TRBV7-9 | many | TRBD1 | TRBJ2-7
TGCAGTGCCTACACAGGACAGGGTAAAGAGACCCAGTACTTC | CSAYTGQGKETQYF | TRBV20-1 | few | TRBD1 | TRBJ2-5
TGCAGTGCTAGGGAAGCGGGAGACTACAATGAGCAGTTCTTC | CSAREAGDYNEQFF | TRBV20-1 | few | TRBD2 | TRBJ2-1
TGTGCCAGCAGCTTTCTCGAGGACGGCACAGATACGCAGTATTTT | CASSFLEDGTDTQYF | TRBV7-9 | - | - | TRBJ2-3
TGTGCCATCAGTGAGTCGAGCGACTCATACCGGGCAGGCTACACCTTC | CAISESSDSYRAGYTF | TRBV10-3 | - | - | TRBJ1-2
TGTGCCACCAGCAGAGACGCGAGGGCCGTCGATGAGCAGTTCTTC | CATSRDARAVDEQFF | TRBV15 | - | - | TRBJ2-1
TGCGCCAGCAGCCCGTCAGGTTGGGAATTCGCTTCCTACGAGCAGTACTTC | CASSPSGWEFASYEQYF | TRBV4-1 | many | - | TRBJ2-7
TGTGCCAGCAGCGTAGGTACGGTGGAGACCCAGTACTTC | CASSVGTVETQYF | TRBV9 | many | - | TRBJ2-5
TGCAGTGCTAGGGCCTCCGGGGTAAACATTCAGTACTTC | CSARASGVNIQYF | TRBV20-1 | few | - | TRBJ2-4
TGCGCCAGCAGCGGTACAGGGTGGGGCACTGAAGCTTTCTTT | CASSGTGWGTEAFF | TRBV5-1 | - | - | TRBJ1-1
TGCAGCGTTGGCCCTGGGACCCCGCCGGACACCGGGGAGCTGTTTTTT | CSVGPGTPPDTGELFF | TRBV29-1 | many | - | TRBJ2-2
TGTGCCAGCAGCCGGACCCGAGTTACAGATACGCAGTATTTT | CASSRTRVTDTQYF | TRBV7-9 | - | - | TRBJ2-3
TGCGCCACCTCTCCTAGCGAGGGTCGGGAGCAGTACTTC | CATSPSEGREQYF | TRBV5-1 | - | - | TRBJ2-7
TGCGCCAGCAGCGATCAAGGGGGATACAATGAGCAGTTCTTC | CASSDQGGYNEQFF | TRBV5-1 | - | - | TRBJ2-1
TGTGCCAGCACAGGGGGCCTTGAAGCTTTCTTT | CASTGGLEAFF | TRBV7-9 | many | TRBD1 | TRBJ1-1
TGTGCCAGCAGCTGGGACTTCAACGTCCCTTACGAGCAGTACTTC | CASSWDFNVPYEQYF | TRBV5-6 | few | - | TRBJ2-7
TGTGCCAGCAGTTTCGGGAGGTTATACAATGAGCAGTTCTTC | CASSFGRLYNEQFF | TRBV27 | few | TRBD2 | TRBJ2-1
TGCGCCAGCAGCCTTCAAGACAGCAATGAGCAGTTCTTC | CASSLQDSNEQFF | TRBV5-1 | few | - | TRBJ2-1
TGCGCCAGCAGTGATCAGGGAGCAGATACGCAGTATTTT | CASSDQGADTQYF | TRBV10-2 | many | - | TRBJ2-3
TGTGCCACCAGCTACGCCAAAAACATTCAGTACTTC | CATSYAKNIQYF | TRBV15 | many | - | TRBJ2-4
TGCAGCGTTGAAGGCCAGACAGGGGAGGGCACAGATACGCAGTATTTT | CSVEGQTGEGTDTQYF | TRBV29-1 | - | TRBD1 | TRBJ2-3
TGTGCCAGCAGGGGGGGACTAGCGGGAGCCCGCTCCTACAATGAGCAGTTCTTC | CASRGGLAGARSYNEQFF | TRBV2 | - | TRBD2 | TRBJ2-1
TGTGCCAGCAGTTACCTGGGAGGGGACAATGAGCAGTTCTTC | CASSYLGGDNEQFF | TRBV6-5 | many | TRBD2 | TRBJ2-1
TGTGCCAGCAGTGACCAGGGACTCCCAGGGGATACGCAGTATTTT | CASSDQGLPGDTQYF | TRBV6-4 | many | - | TRBJ2-3
TGCAGCGTTGATGGGACGAGCGGGAGTATATTGGAGACCCAGTACTTC | CSVDGTSGSILETQYF | TRBV29-1 | many | TRBD2 | TRBJ2-5
TGTGCCAGCAGTTTCCACAGGGGAGCAGAGCAGTACTTC | CASSFHRGAEQYF | TRBV12-3/TRBV12-4 | many | TRBD1 | TRBJ2-7
TGCGCCAGCAGCCAAATTCCGTCTTTGGGACAGGTAGTGAGAGGACCCTACGAGCAGTACTTC | CASSQIPSLGQVVRGPYEQYF | TRBV4-1 | few | TRBD1 | TRBJ2-7
TGTGCCTCCGCAGAAATGACACAGGGCACAGATACGCAGTATTTT | CASAEMTQGTDTQYF | TRBV10-3 | few | - | TRBJ2-3
TGCAGTGCTAGAGAGGGCAGGGGGTGGGTTACTGAAGCTTTCTTT | CSAREGRGWVTEAFF | TRBV20-1 | many | TRBD1 | TRBJ1-1
TGTGCCAGCAGTTTAGGTGGGACTACGTTCAATGAGCAGTTCTTC | CASSLGGTTFNEQFF | TRBV12-3/TRBV12-4 | many | TRBD2 | TRBJ2-1
TGCGCCAGCAGCTCTACCGTAGCGGGAGTTTCGGATACGCAGTATTTT | CASSSTVAGVSDTQYF | TRBV5-1 | many | TRBD2 | TRBJ2-3
TGTGCCAGCTCAGGCTCTATGACCGGGGAGCTGTTTTTT | CASSGSMTGELFF | TRBV18 | - | - | TRBJ2-2
TGCAGTGCTAGAGAAACCATCGGTACTGAAGCTTTCTTT | CSARETIGTEAFF | TRBV20-1 | - | - | TRBJ1-1
TGCGCCAGCAGCTTGGCCCCCGGGACCGTGACCTACGAGCAGTACTTC | CASSLAPGTVTYEQYF | TRBV5-1 | few | - | TRBJ2-7
TGTGCCTGGAGTTACAGGGCCGGACAGCCCCAGCATTTT | CAWSYRAGQPQHF | TRBV30 | - | - | TRBJ1-5